This TCR beta chain was profiled in a study of neurological immune-mediated disorders. Between the trimmed V and J ends, which lost 4 bases and 5 bases, there was a span of 12 bases. CDR1 is SGHDT and CDR2 is YYEEEE in the germline V gene. The CDR3 extends over 14 amino acids. The sample holds many counts of this clonotype. As yet, its antigen is unknown. Synthesis of cDNA was accomplished via 5'RACE employing 10-nucleotide random UMIs. Using its own MiXCR run on the 5' RACE reads, TCRdb lists one record per CDR3 protein. The sample consists of over 45,000 distinct CDR3 sequences, about 25% of them appearing once. The healthy controls volunteered at a blood bank in Maryland, USA. Study-wide points: Levels of TCR clonal expansion peaked in HTLV-1-associated myelopathy and reached their lowest in multiple sclerosis, under those of healthy controls.

Sequencing was carried out using PBMCs. The receptor was derived from an older woman in good health. The rearrangement uses TRBV5-6 and TRBJ2-2; perhaps D is TRBD1 or TRBD2 (5 bases each). The CDR3 nucleotides are TGTGCCAGCAGCCTGCGAGGGGATACCGGGGAGCTGTTTTTT. Its translation is CASSLRGDTGELFF.